Given below is one T cell receptor (beta chain) in context. These data come from a study of T cell responses to AZD1222 COVID-19 vaccine. V was clipped by 6 bases and J by 6 bases; unmatched bases: 8. The CDR3 loop spans 14 amino acids. Germline V gene lookup returns CDR1 LNHDA and CDR2 SQIVND (reference sequence). Here immunoSEQ multiplex PCR was the method, and the copy in TCRdb shows in-frame clones only, minus some. The sample contains about 110,000 clones, approximately 90% of which appear only once. The sequence was obtained from an adult in good health. Sequenced here: peripheral blood, sampled on day 0 of MenACWY control vaccination. This chain links TRBV19 with TRBJ1-3; TRBD1 matches 7 bases. The CDR3 loop reads CASRTGQLINTIYF. DNA of the CDR3: TGTGCCAGTAGGACGGGACAGCTAATAAACACCATATATTTT.